This is a list of T cell receptor beta chains from one sample in a study of glioma-infiltrating T cells after dendritic cell vaccination. Method: immunoSEQ multiplex PCR; TCRdb's copy keeps in-frame clones and lacks some. Among approximately 85,000 clones listed, roughly 85% were seen once. The sequencing used blood, collected after dendritic cell vaccination. The origin of the receptors is a human donor with glioblastoma. The CDR3 runs from the conserved cysteine through the conserved F or W. A D gene is named only where the DNA matches it firmly. Clone size appears in some rows only: once, few, many, or a class for an expanded clone.

clone_size	v_call	j_call	d_call	cdr3_aa	cdr3_nt
NA	TRBV5-6	TRBJ1-2	NA	CASSSLGSYTF	TGTGCCAGCAGCTCACTAGGAAGCTACACCTTC
NA	TRBV21-1	TRBJ1-2	NA	CASSKERGNYGYTF	TGTGCCAGCAGCAAAGAGCGGGGGAACTATGGCTACACCTTC
NA	TRBV11-2	TRBJ2-2	NA	CASSLQGPNKGTGELFF	TGTGCCAGCAGCTTACAGGGGCCAAACAAAGGGACCGGGGAGCTGTTTTTT
few	TRBV6-5	TRBJ2-7	TRBD1	CASSTGTENEQYF	TGTGCCAGCAGTACCGGGACAGAAAACGAGCAGTACTTC
NA	TRBV6-5	TRBJ2-7	TRBD1	CASSLRDRGTYEQYF	TGTGCCAGCAGTCTGCGGGACAGGGGAACCTACGAGCAGTACTTC
NA	TRBV11-2	TRBJ2-7	NA	CASSFMFSSGSSSYEQYF	TGTGCCAGCAGCTTTATGTTCTCATCGGGGTCGAGCTCCTACGAGCAGTACTTC
NA	TRBV5-1	TRBJ2-3	NA	CASSLDVPTDTQYF	TGCGCCAGCAGCTTGGATGTCCCGACAGATACGCAGTATTTT
NA	TRBV7-6	TRBJ2-1	TRBD2	CASRPSGGSQFF	TGTGCCAGCAGGCCAAGCGGGGGGTCGCAGTTCTTC
NA	TRBV11-2	TRBJ2-7	NA	CASSFGFSSYEQYF	TGTGCCAGCAGCTTCGGTTTTAGCTCCTACGAGCAGTACTTC
NA	TRBV9	TRBJ1-1	NA	CASSAWGGQGEAFF	TGTGCCAGCAGCGCTTGGGGGGGGCAGGGTGAAGCTTTCTTT
once	TRBV7-9	TRBJ1-1	TRBD1	CASSLGLGQGLNTEAFF	TGTGCCAGCAGCTTAGGCCTAGGACAGGGATTGAATACTGAAGCTTTCTTT
NA	TRBV6-6	TRBJ2-7	TRBD1	CASSYGTGAAQYF	TGTGCCAGCAGTTACGGGACAGGGGCGGCGCAGTACTTC
NA	TRBV6-5	TRBJ1-4	NA	CASSYGGTNEKLFF	TGTGCCAGCAGTTACGGAGGGACTAATGAAAAACTGTTTTTT
NA	TRBV7-9	TRBJ1-1	NA	CASSFTQMNTEAFF	TGTGCCAGCAGCTTCACCCAGATGAACACTGAAGCTTTCTTT
NA	TRBV18	TRBJ2-7	NA	CASSPYRDEQYF	TGTGCCAGCTCACCTTACAGGGACGAGCAGTACTTC
NA	TRBV9	TRBJ2-5	TRBD2	CASSVDSGRGETQYF	TGTGCCAGCAGCGTAGATAGCGGGAGGGGAGAGACCCAGTACTTC
few	TRBV7-9	TRBJ1-1	NA	CASSLESGREGTEAFF	TGTGCCAGCAGCTTAGAGTCCGGCAGGGAGGGCACTGAAGCTTTCTTT
NA	TRBV7-2	TRBJ2-3	NA	CASSPYTDTQYF	TGTGCCAGCAGCCCCTACACAGATACGCAGTATTTT
NA	TRBV23-1	TRBJ2-7	TRBD1	CASSQPGQSSYEQYF	TGCGCCAGCAGTCAACCGGGACAGAGCTCCTACGAGCAGTACTTC
NA	TRBV28	TRBJ2-1	NA	CASSLRGTAGYNEQFF	TGTGCCAGCAGTTTACGCGGGACTGCAGGCTACAATGAGCAGTTCTTC
NA	TRBV9	TRBJ1-2	NA	CASSWTDGPYGYTF	TGTGCCAGCAGTTGGACAGACGGCCCTTATGGCTACACCTTC
once	TRBV7-6	TRBJ1-1	TRBD1	CASSSTGLRTEAFF	TGTGCCAGCAGCTCGACAGGGCTAAGAACTGAAGCTTTCTTT
NA	TRBV2	TRBJ1-2	NA	CASRETRTYGYTF	TGTGCCAGCAGGGAGACTAGGACCTATGGCTACACCTTC
NA	TRBV6-1	TRBJ2-5	TRBD2	CASSDGASGVQETQYF	TGTGCCAGCAGTGACGGGGCTAGCGGGGTCCAAGAGACCCAGTACTTC
NA	TRBV9	TRBJ2-1	TRBD1	CASSVTGSSYNEQFF	TGTGCCAGCAGCGTGACAGGGAGCTCCTACAATGAGCAGTTCTTC
once	TRBV13	TRBJ2-7	NA	CASSLLTSHEQYF	TGTGCCAGCAGCTTATTGACTTCCCACGAGCAGTACTTC
few	TRBV5-8	TRBJ2-6	NA	CASSLGVSGANVLTF	TGTGCCAGCAGCTTAGGGGTGTCTGGGGCCAACGTCCTGACTTTC
NA	TRBV18	TRBJ1-2	NA	CASSPTRGRGYTF	TGTGCCAGCTCACCAACACGGGGTAGAGGCTACACCTTC
once	TRBV19	TRBJ1-3	NA	CASSPSGNTIYF	TGTGCCAGTAGTCCTAGCGGAAACACCATATATTTT
NA	TRBV29-1	TRBJ1-2	NA	CSVDGNREANYGYTF	TGCAGCGTTGATGGCAACAGGGAAGCTAACTATGGCTACACCTTC
NA	TRBV7-3	TRBJ2-3	NA	CASSLSYTDTQYF	TGTGCCAGCAGCTTAAGTTATACAGATACGCAGTATTTT
NA	TRBV4-3	TRBJ2-7	NA	CASSQDGGAGYEQYF	TGCGCCAGCAGCCAAGATGGGGGGGCAGGGTACGAGCAGTACTTC
NA	TRBV6-5	TRBJ1-1	NA	CASSPLSTEAFF	TGTGCCAGCAGCCCCTTGTCCACTGAAGCTTTCTTT
few	TRBV28	TRBJ2-1	TRBD2	CASSLVSSGSRNEQFF	TGTGCCAGCAGTTTAGTTTCTAGCGGGAGCCGCAATGAGCAGTTCTTC
NA	TRBV29-1	TRBJ1-1	NA	CSVEDLQGSGTEAFF	TGCAGCGTTGAAGATCTGCAGGGGTCGGGCACTGAAGCTTTCTTT
NA	TRBV15	TRBJ2-7	NA	CATSPGSSEQYF	TGTGCCACCAGCCCAGGGTCCTCCGAGCAGTACTTC
NA	TRBV5-1	TRBJ2-7	TRBD1	CASRTRTGVHEQYF	TGCGCCAGCCGGACGCGGACAGGGGTCCACGAGCAGTACTTC
NA	TRBV7-9	TRBJ1-3	TRBD1	CASSLVGGEGNTIYF	TGTGCCAGCAGCTTAGTAGGGGGCGAAGGAAACACCATATATTTT
NA	TRBV7-2	TRBJ2-7	TRBD2	CASSTQLASGPYEQYF	TGTGCCAGCAGCACCCAACTAGCGTCAGGACCCTACGAGCAGTACTTC
NA	TRBV6-5	TRBJ2-7	TRBD1	CASSLGQGGSYEQYF	TGTGCCAGCAGTCTTGGACAGGGGGGGTCCTACGAGCAGTACTTC
NA	TRBV18	TRBJ2-5	TRBD1	CASSPKGALETQYF	TGTGCCAGCTCACCAAAGGGGGCCTTGGAGACCCAGTACTTC
NA	TRBV5-8	TRBJ1-6	NA	CASSRQSSGNSPLHF	TGTGCCAGCAGCAGACAGTCCAGTGGAAATTCACCCCTCCACTTT
NA	TRBV30	TRBJ2-7	NA	CAWRSSGGGYEQYF	TGTGCCTGGAGATCCTCAGGAGGTGGTTACGAGCAGTACTTC
NA	TRBV18	TRBJ2-5	NA	CASSPGQQETQYF	TGTGCCAGCTCACCAGGACAGCAAGAGACCCAGTACTTC
NA	TRBV7-6	TRBJ1-6	TRBD1	CASSQGTGNSSPLHF	TGTGCCAGCAGCCAAGGGACAGGGAATAGTTCACCCCTCCACTTT
NA	TRBV6-6	TRBJ1-2	NA	CASSGAGGYTF	TGTGCCAGCAGTGGAGCGGGAGGCTACACCTTC
once	TRBV5-1	TRBJ1-1	TRBD1	CASSYRQGDTEAFF	TGCGCCAGCAGCTACAGACAGGGGGACACTGAAGCTTTCTTT
NA	TRBV27	TRBJ2-7	TRBD1	CASSLTGDGYEQYF	TGTGCCAGCAGTTTGACAGGGGACGGGTACGAGCAGTACTTC
NA	TRBV5-1	TRBJ1-2	NA	CASSLAQGSYGYTF	TGCGCCAGCAGCTTGGCACAGGGAAGTTATGGCTACACCTTC
NA	TRBV6-1	TRBJ1-1	TRBD1	CASSEAATGSGTEAFF	TGTGCCAGCAGTGAAGCGGCGACAGGGTCGGGCACTGAAGCTTTCTTT